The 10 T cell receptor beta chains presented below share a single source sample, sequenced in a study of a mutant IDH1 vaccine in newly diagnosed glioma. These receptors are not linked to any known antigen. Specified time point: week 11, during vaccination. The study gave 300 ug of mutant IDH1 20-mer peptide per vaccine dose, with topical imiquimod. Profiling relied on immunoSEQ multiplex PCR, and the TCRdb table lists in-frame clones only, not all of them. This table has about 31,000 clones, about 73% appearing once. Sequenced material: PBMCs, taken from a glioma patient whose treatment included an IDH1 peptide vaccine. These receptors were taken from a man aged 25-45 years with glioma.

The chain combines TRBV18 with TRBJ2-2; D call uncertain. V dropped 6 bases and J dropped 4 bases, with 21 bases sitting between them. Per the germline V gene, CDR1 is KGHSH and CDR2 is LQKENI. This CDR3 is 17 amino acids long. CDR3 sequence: CASSSNRKKDGTGELFF. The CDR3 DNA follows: TGTGCCAGCTCCTCGAACCGAAAAAAGGACGGCACCGGGGAGCTGTTTTTT.

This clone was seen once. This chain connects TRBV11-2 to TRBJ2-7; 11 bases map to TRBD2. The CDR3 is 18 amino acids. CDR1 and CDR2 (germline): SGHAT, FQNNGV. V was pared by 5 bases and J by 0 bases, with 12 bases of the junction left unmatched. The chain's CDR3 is CASSGVSTSGGLSYEQYF. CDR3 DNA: TGTGCCAGCAGCGGGGTATCCACTAGCGGGGGCCTCTCCTACGAGCAGTACTTC.

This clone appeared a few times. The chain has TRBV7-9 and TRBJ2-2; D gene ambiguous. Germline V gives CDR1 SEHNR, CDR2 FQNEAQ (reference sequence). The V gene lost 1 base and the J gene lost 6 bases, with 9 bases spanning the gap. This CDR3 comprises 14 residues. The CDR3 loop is CASSLEGLAGELFF. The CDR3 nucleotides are TGTGCCAGCAGCTTAGAAGGTCTAGCCGGGGAGCTGTTTTTT.

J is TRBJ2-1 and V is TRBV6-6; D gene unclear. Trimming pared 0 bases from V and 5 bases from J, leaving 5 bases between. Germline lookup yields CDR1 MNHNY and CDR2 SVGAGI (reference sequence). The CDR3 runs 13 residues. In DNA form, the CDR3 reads TGTGCCAGCAGTTACTCGCGGAACAATGAGCAGTTCTTC. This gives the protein CASSYSRNNEQFF.

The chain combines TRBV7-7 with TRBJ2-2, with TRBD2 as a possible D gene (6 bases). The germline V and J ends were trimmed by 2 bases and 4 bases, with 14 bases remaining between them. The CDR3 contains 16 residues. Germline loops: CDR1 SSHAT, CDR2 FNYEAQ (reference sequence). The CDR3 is CASSLFGGPSTGELFF. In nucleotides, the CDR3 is TGTGCCAGCAGCTTATTCGGGGGTCCGTCCACCGGGGAGCTGTTTTTT. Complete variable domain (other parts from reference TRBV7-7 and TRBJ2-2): GAGVSQSPRYKVTKRGQDVTLRCDPISSHATLYWYQQALGQGPEFLTYFNYEAQPDKSGLPSDRFSAERPEGSISTLTIQRTEQRDSAMYRCASSLFGGPSTGELFFGEGSRLTVL.

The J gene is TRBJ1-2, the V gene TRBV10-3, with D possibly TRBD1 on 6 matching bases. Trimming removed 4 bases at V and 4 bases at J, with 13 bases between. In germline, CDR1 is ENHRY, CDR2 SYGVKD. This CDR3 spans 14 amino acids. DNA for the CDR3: TGTGCCATCAGTGGTACAGGGTCGGGCTATGGCTACACCTTC. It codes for CAISGTGSGYGYTF.

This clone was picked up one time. The CDR3 region has the DNA TGTGCCAGCAGTTACGTTAAGGGATCTGGCTACACCTTC. Translation gives CASSYVKGSGYTF. The chain has TRBV6-5 and TRBJ1-2; D ambiguous. Trimming pared 2 bases from V and 7 bases from J, leaving 11 bases between. The CDR3 contains 13 residues. CDR1 MNHEY and CDR2 SVGAGI come from the germline V gene.

CDR3 amino acids: CASRPVGSLNTEAFF. CDR3 DNA: TGTGCCAGTAGGCCAGTGGGTTCTCTGAACACTGAAGCTTTCTTT. The rearrangement links TRBV19 to TRBJ1-1; unclear D gene. Trimming took 6 bases from V and 0 from J, leaving 14 bases between them. The CDR3 sequence is 15 residues long. Germline CDR1 LNHDA, CDR2 SQIVND (reference sequence).

The CDR3: CAVTGGLNTEAFF. In DNA, the CDR3 is TGTGCCGTAACAGGGGGGCTGAACACTGAAGCTTTCTTT. V is TRBV6-1 and J is TRBJ1-1, with 8 positions matching TRBD1. Germline V gene lookup returns CDR1 MNHNS and CDR2 SASEGT. V lost 11 bases, J lost 0 bases, and 5 bases stayed unmatched. The CDR3 extends over 13 amino acids.

The CDR3 bases are TGTGCCAGCAGCTTAGCAACGGGAGGGGAGACCCAGTACTTC. Amino acids: CASSLATGGETQYF. V is TRBV7-2 and J is TRBJ2-5, with 8 bases matching TRBD2. From germline, CDR1 is SGHTA and CDR2 FQGNSA. The ends lost 0 bases at V and 5 bases at J; junction bases unmatched: 2. The CDR3 spans 14 residues. The full variable domain, its missing parts supplied by reference TRBV7-2 and TRBJ2-5, is GAGVSQSPSNKVTEKGKDVELRCDPISGHTALYWYRQSLGQGLEFLIYFQGNSAPDKSGLPSDRFSAERTGGSVSTLTIQRTQQEDSAVYLCASSLATGGETQYFGPGTRLLVL.